This entry is about one TCR beta chain. The antigen is undetermined. This sample was included in a study of cytomegalovirus exposure and HLA in healthy donors. The study's findings and limits: Sequences of the TCR beta chain were said to predict the HLA-A and HLA-B alleles of most subjects accurately. It is likely that the observed cluster of highly shared sequence variants was a sequencing artifact. A later analysis reportedly found that, within productive TCRs, an Asian-associated ancestry cluster had fewer N-insertions than the mean observed across the approximately 700 donors. A later analysis found common viral pathogens apparently linked to several of the most significant clusters.

The PCR contained 60 Vbeta and 13 Jbeta primers. Profiled with immunoSEQ multiplex PCR; TCRdb holds only in-frame clones, not every one. This repertoire shows 110,000 or so clones, approximately 81% found once; its top ten account for roughly 2.3%. Source material: PBMCs. This clonotype was sampled from a woman under 40 in good health and CMV-seronegative.

The DNA for the CDR3 is TGTGCCAGCAGTCTACGGGACAGGGGGAAGGGTTCGGATGGCTACACCTTC. Its translation is CASSLRDRGKGSDGYTF. The chain has TRBV2 and TRBJ1-2; 11 positions agree with TRBD1. The junction had 14 bases not matched to a gene; V was cut back by 5 bases and J by 6 bases. This CDR3 contains 17 residues. The germline gives CDR1 SNHLY, CDR2 FYNNEI.